Listed below are T cell receptor beta chains from one sample, sequenced in a study of T-cell reconstitution after alpha-beta-depleted transplantation in children. One entry per CDR3 protein, called by TCRdb with MiXCR from the PCR reads. This table holds approximately 110,000 distinct CDR3 sequences, about 23% found once. This sample comprised PBMCs, mostly from graft donor cells, obtained 180 days after TCRalphabeta/CD19-depleted stem cell transplant. All receptors derive from a male patient aged 2-15 years who had a stem cell transplant for chronic granulomatous disease, so the T cells may come from the graft donor. CDR3s include the opening cysteine and the closing phenylalanine or tryptophan. Fields, in order: V gene, CDR3 protein.

TRBV24-1,CATSDPGTSRNEQFF
TRBV27,CASSLNRFKEKLFF
TRBV12-3/TRBV12-4,CASSFRGARTGELFF
TRBV20-1,CSAPLSGSSYEQYF
TRBV12-3/TRBV12-4,CARSLVGSGEQFF
TRBV6-5,CASRQLAGDTDTQYF
TRBV20-1,CSARSGFSGANVLTF
TRBV29-1,CSVERQTGIQYF
TRBV6-2/TRBV6-3,CASSYPPIGTQYF
TRBV20-1,CSAAEGPNEKLFF
TRBV24-1,CATSDTVPGQGRGSYNEQFF
TRBV3-1,CASSPGTSGMSYEQYF
TRBV5-1,CASKLVHQPQHF
TRBV20-1,CSARPDRVGNTIYF